Below are 21 T cell receptor beta chains sequenced from a single sample in a study of blood T cell repertoires in COVID-19. Clones were sequenced by immunoSEQ multiplex PCR, and TCRdb holds only the in-frame ones, with some missing. The sample has under 300,000 clones, 85% to 90% seen once. The sample consisted of PBMCs or T cells enriched from blood (not recorded which). These receptors all come from a man in his forties who had recovered from COVID-19.

The CDR3: CASIQIWTPKDIQYF. CDR3 in DNA: TGTGCCAGCATTCAAATATGGACACCCAAGGACATTCAGTACTTC. The J gene is TRBJ2-4, the V gene TRBV11-3; D is perhaps TRBD1 (5 bases). The CDR3 sequence is 15 residues long. CDR1 is SGHNT, CDR2 YENEEA, per germline. V lost 7 bases, J lost 8 bases, and 21 bases lay in between.

This clone was counted a single time. V gene TRBV3-1 (or the pseudogene TRBV3-2) combines with J gene TRBJ2-1, with 15 bases aligning to TRBD2. V shed 5 bases, J shed 1 base, and the junction held 9 bases outside the gene matches. From germline, CDR1 is LGHDT and CDR2 YNNKEL (reference sequence). The CDR3 length is 19 residues. CDR3 sequence (DNA): TGTGCCAGCAGCAAAAGGGGACTAGCGGGGGGATCTTCCTACAATGAGCAGTTCTTC. Encoded protein: CASSKRGLAGGSSYNEQFF.

V usage is TRBV25-1 and J usage is TRBJ1-4, with TRBD1 identical over 10 bases. The CDR3 is 15 amino acids. Germline V lookup: CDR1 MGHDK, CDR2 SYGVNS. The J segment lost 7 bases and the V segment lost 3 bases, leaving 5 bases of the junction unmatched. CDR3 sequence: CASSDTGTGAEKLFF. CDR3 nucleotides: TGTGCCAGCAGTGACACCGGGACAGGGGCTGAAAAACTGTTTTTT.

The chain is built from TRBV6-5 and TRBJ2-7; 9 positions match TRBD1. The CDR3 is made up of 15 amino acids. The germline V gene has CDR1 MNHEY and CDR2 SVGAGI. With 5 bases clipped from V and 2 bases from J, the junction kept 7 bases outside the gene matches. This CDR3 is CASSPSGTGPYEQYF. CDR3 in DNA: TGTGCCAGCAGTCCGTCCGGGACAGGGCCCTACGAGCAGTACTTC.

The sample holds one count of this clone. V usage is TRBV6-5 and J usage is TRBJ2-7, with TRBD2 as a possible D gene (5 bases). Germline assignment: CDR1 MNHEY and CDR2 SVGAGI. The CDR3 consists of 13 residues. The V and J ends lost 5 bases and 5 bases respectively, with 13 bases between them. CDR3 residues: CASSPLGSHEQYF. CDR3 sequence (DNA): TGTGCCAGCAGTCCACTAGGTTCCCACGAGCAGTACTTC.

The chain carries TRBV5-1 and TRBJ1-4, with D possibly TRBD1 on 6 matching bases. This CDR3 is built from 14 residues. Per the germline V gene, CDR1 is SGHRS and CDR2 is YFSETQ. The ends were cut back, 5 bases at V and 4 bases at J, with 12 bases in the middle. Here the CDR3 DNA reads TGCGCCAGCAGATTAGGACAGAATAATGAAAAACTGTTTTTT. The encoded protein is CASRLGQNNEKLFF.

The genes are TRBV5-5 and TRBJ2-1; 7 bases match TRBD1. Trimming took 0 bases from V and 9 from J; bases not matched to a gene: 9. The CDR3 totals 15 residues. Germline V CDR1 and CDR2: SGHKS, YYEKEE (reference sequence). The CDR3 sequence is CASSLEAGGYFEQFF. Here the CDR3 DNA reads TGTGCCAGCAGCTTGGAGGCAGGGGGATATTTTGAGCAGTTCTTC.

DNA for the CDR3: TGCGCCAGCAGCGGGGACAGGGATCCGGCCCGGAACACTGAAGCTTTCTTT. Encoded protein: CASSGDRDPARNTEAFF. The chain joins TRBV10-1 to TRBJ1-1, with 9 bases identical to TRBD1. From germline, CDR1 is WNHNN and CDR2 SYGVQD (reference sequence). J was trimmed by 1 base and V by 6 bases; bases with no gene match: 12. The CDR3 extends over 17 amino acids.

J is TRBJ1-5 and V is TRBV12-5, with D possibly being TRBD1 (6 bases). The CDR3 is made up of 18 amino acids. V was shortened by 1 base and J by 4 bases, with 20 bases between the two germline ends. CDR1 is LGHNT, CDR2 FRNRAP, per germline. The CDR3, as DNA: TGTGCTAGTGGTTTGGATGCAGGGGCGTTTTCCCATAATCAGCCCCAGCATTTT. This codes for CASGLDAGAFSHNQPQHF. The full variable domain, in which reference TRBV12-5 and TRBJ1-5 provide the parts outside the CDR3, is DARVTQTPRHKVTEMGQEVTMRCQPILGHNTVFWYRQTMMQGLELLAYFRNRAPLDDSGMPKDRFSAEMPDATLATLKIQPSEPRDSAVYFCASGLDAGAFSHNQPQHFGDGTRLSIL.

The rearrangement joins TRBV3-1 (or the pseudogene TRBV3-2) to TRBJ2-2; no reliable D call. Germline CDR1 and CDR2: LGHDT and YNNKEL (reference sequence). The CDR3 spans 14 residues. Trimming pared 4 bases from V and 6 bases from J, leaving 12 bases between. The CDR3 reads CASSPASIAGELFF. For the CDR3, the DNA is TGTGCCAGCAGCCCCGCTAGTATCGCCGGGGAGCTGTTTTTT.

With respect to this clone: Germline and junction disagree at one end, which may indicate a read error. CDR3 coding DNA: TGTGCCAGCAGAGAAGTAGCGGGAGGGCGCGTTAATTCCTACAATGAGCAGTTCTTC. Protein: CASREVAGGRVNSYNEQFF. J is TRBJ2-1 and V is TRBV6-1; TRBD2 agrees at 11 bases. Looked up from germline, CDR1 is MNHNS and CDR2 is SASEGT. This CDR3 has 19 amino acids.

J is TRBJ1-1 and V is TRBV7-2, with 8 bases that match TRBD1. V lost 3 bases, J lost 6 bases, and 6 bases stayed unmatched. This CDR3 is 14 amino acids long. The germline gives CDR1 SGHTA, CDR2 FQGNSA. DNA of the CDR3: TGTGCCAGCAGCTTTACAGGGGGTATCTCTGAAGCTTTCTTT. The encoded protein is CASSFTGGISEAFF.

The chain is built from TRBV27 and TRBJ2-6; maybe TRBD2 (5 bases). The CDR3 has 14 amino acids. Trimming left V 8 bases short and J 8 bases short, with 16 bases between. Germline values: CDR1 MNHEY, CDR2 SMNVEV (reference sequence). The CDR3 DNA reads TGTGCCAGCTATTCACGGGGAAATACCAACGTCCTGACTTTC. This codes for CASYSRGNTNVLTF.

This clone was detected only a few times. This chain links TRBV3-1 (or the pseudogene TRBV3-2) with TRBJ2-5; D gene unclear. V was cut by 1 base and J by 9 bases, with 9 bases left in between. The CDR3 is 12 amino acids. Germline values: CDR1 LGHDT, CDR2 YNNKEL (reference sequence). The CDR3 region is CASSQGIEAQYF. In DNA, the CDR3 is TGTGCCAGCAGCCAAGGTATTGAGGCCCAGTACTTC.

CDR3 region: CASRLGHANTEAFF. CDR3 DNA sequence: TGTGCCAGCAGATTGGGACATGCGAACACTGAAGCTTTCTTT. The chain employs TRBV6-5 and TRBJ1-1; tentatively, D is TRBD1 (6 bases). This CDR3 comprises 14 residues. V was clipped by 6 bases and J by 1 base, with 12 bases between them. Germline-derived CDR1 and CDR2 are MNHEY and SVGAGI.

V is TRBV7-3 and J is TRBJ2-2; TRBD1 might be the D (5 bases). V dropped 5 bases and J dropped 4 bases, with 14 bases sitting between them. Germline V CDR1 and CDR2: SGHTA, FQGTGA. The CDR3 sequence is 15 residues long. CDR3 nucleotide sequence: TGTGCCAGCAGCAAGGACACCCCGGCCACCGGGGAGCTGTTTTTT. It codes for CASSKDTPATGELFF. Filled out from reference TRBV7-3 and TRBJ2-2, the complete variable domain reads GAGVSQTPSNKVTEKGKYVELRCDPISGHTALYWYRQSLGQGPEFLIYFQGTGAADDSGLPNDRFFAVRPEGSVSTLKIQRTERGDSAVYLCASSKDTPATGELFFGEGSRLTVL.

The chain recombines TRBV5-4 with TRBJ1-6, with no clear D. Trimming removed 2 bases from V and 6 bases from J, with 12 bases in between. The CDR3 spans 15 residues. Per the germline V gene, CDR1 is SGHNT and CDR2 is YYREEE (reference sequence). The CDR3 nucleotides are TGTGCCAGCAGCTTTGGTAGCTCAAGTAATTCACCCCTCCACTTT. This gives the protein CASSFGSSSNSPLHF.

The rearrangement links TRBV19 to TRBJ1-6; no clear D. CDR3 length equals 15 residues. V lost 7 bases and J lost 5, with 15 bases in between. From germline, CDR1 is LNHDA and CDR2 SQIVND (reference sequence). The CDR3 sequence is CASTEVGGNNSPLHF. The CDR3 nucleotides read TGTGCCAGTACCGAGGTGGGCGGGAATAATTCACCCCTCCACTTT.

The CDR3 DNA sequence: TGTGCCAGCAGTTTACCTCCGGGACAGGCCTCAGAGCAGTACTTC. This translates into CASSLPPGQASEQYF. The chain links TRBV6-6 to TRBJ2-7; 8 bases fit TRBD1. CDR1 and CDR2 (germline): MNHNY, SVGAGI (reference sequence). The CDR3 has 15 residues. The junction had 12 bases not matched to a gene; V was cut back by 4 bases and J by 7 bases.

About this clone: At the DNA level, this CDR3 is encoded by other sequences in the same sample as well. This chain connects TRBV7-9 to TRBJ2-7; D may be TRBD1 (6 bases). The CDR3 runs 14 residues. V lost 5 bases and J lost 0, with 11 bases in between. CDR1 SEHNR and CDR2 FQNEAQ come from the germline V gene (reference sequence). CDR3 protein: CASSRTASSYEQYF. The CDR3 bases are TGTGCCAGCAGCCGGACAGCGAGCTCCTACGAGCAGTACTTC.

This chain links TRBV30 with TRBJ2-5, with D perhaps matching TRBD2 (5 bases). The CDR3 is 14 amino acids. Trimming cost V 4 bases and J 2 bases, with 14 bases left between them. Germline values: CDR1 GTSNPN, CDR2 SVGIG (reference sequence). CDR3 sequence (DNA): TGTGCCTGGATATTAAGACGGGGACAAGAGACCCAGTACTTC. This codes for CAWILRRGQETQYF.